Presented here are 30 T cell receptor beta chains from one specimen sequenced in a study of human T cells and chemical hapten exposure. Described time point: patch test 2, 6 weeks after DPC sensitization. Treatment here: therapeutic diphenylcyclopropenone sensitization with weekly scalp DPC. TCRdb re-analysed the RACE reads in MiXCR, keeping a single row per CDR3 protein. The sample lists about 350,000 distinct CDR3 sequences; roughly 6% were seen once. The starting material was whole blood, obtained in connection with sensitization to the hapten diphenylcyclopropenone (DPC). All receptors derive from a woman aged 18-29 years with alopecia areata. Some clones in this sample may be carry-over from other donors' samples.

This clonotype was picked up many times. The gene calls are TRBV27 and TRBJ2-7; 12 positions agree with TRBD2. V lost 5 bases and J lost 2; bases outside the gene matches: 4. Germline CDR1 is MNHEY and CDR2 is SMNVEV (reference sequence). The CDR3 loop spans 15 amino acids. Here the CDR3 DNA reads TGTGCCAGCAGTCCCGCTAGCGGGGGGGCCTACGAGCAGTACTTC. Protein product: CASSPASGGAYEQYF.

Concerning this clonotype: This sequence may be a read error, since a much larger clone differs from it by one base. V is TRBV5-4 and J is TRBJ2-1; no firm D call. The germline gives CDR1 SGHNT, CDR2 YYREEE (reference sequence). The CDR3 has 12 residues. CDR3 DNA sequence: TGTGTCAGCAGCTTCATCAACAATGAGCAGTTCTTC. Translation gives CVSSFINNEQFF.

The chain employs TRBV7-4 and TRBJ2-5; D might be TRBD2 (7 bases). CDR3 length: 17 amino acids. The V end was cut by 2 bases, the J end by 2 bases, with 18 bases between. CDR1 and CDR2 from the germline V gene are SGHVT and SQSDAQ. This CDR3 is CASSLSGGLTSQETQYF. The CDR3 bases are TGTGCCAGCAGCTTATCGGGGGGCTTGACTTCTCAAGAGACCCAGTACTTC.

This clonotype has just a few counts. J is TRBJ1-2 and V is TRBV20-1, with D unclear. This CDR3 comprises 15 residues. Germline lookup yields CDR1 DFQATT and CDR2 SNEGSKA (reference sequence). The V gene lost 3 bases and the J gene lost 1 base, with 15 bases spanning the gap. The CDR3 loop is CSASPGSALNYGYTF. CDR3 coding DNA: TGCAGTGCTAGCCCCGGGTCAGCTCTTAACTATGGCTACACCTTC.

This clonotype was counted many times. The chain has TRBV15 and TRBJ1-5, with no clear D. V was pared by 2 bases and J by 5 bases, with 10 bases between. In germline, CDR1 is LNHNV, CDR2 YYDKDF (reference sequence). The CDR3 contains 14 residues. The CDR3 DNA reads as TGTGCCACCAGCAGAATGCAGACCTATCAGCCCCAGCATTTT. This sequence encodes CATSRMQTYQPQHF.

The genes are TRBV29-1 and TRBJ1-1, with no clear D. The CDR3 runs to 11 residues. V was trimmed by 5 bases and J by 7 bases, leaving 11 bases between them. The germline V gene encodes CDR1 SQVTM and CDR2 ANQGSEA. The CDR3 coding sequence is TGCAGCGTTTCAAAAGGGAATGAAGCTTTCTTT. Protein product: CSVSKGNEAFF. Variable domain in full (rest from reference TRBV29-1 and TRBJ1-1): SAVISQKPSRDICQRGTSLTIQCQVDSQVTMMFWYRQQPGQSLTLIATANQGSEATYESGFVIDKFPISRPNLTFSTLTVSNMSPEDSSIYLCSVSKGNEAFFGQGTRLTVV.

This clonotype was picked up many times. J is TRBJ2-1 and V is TRBV3-1, with TRBD2 matching over 9 bases. The germline V gene has CDR1 LGHDT and CDR2 YNNKEL (reference sequence). The V and J ends lost 3 bases and 8 bases, in that order; junction bases with no gene match: 8. The CDR3 has 15 residues. Here the CDR3 reads CASSQALAGSDEQFF. The CDR3 nucleotides are TGTGCCAGCAGCCAGGCCCTAGCGGGGTCCGATGAGCAGTTCTTC.

Here the CDR3 reads CASRGTDLHTQYF. The CDR3 DNA reads TGTGCCAGCAGGGGGACAGACCTACATACGCAGTATTTT. The chain combines TRBV6-6 with TRBJ2-3; TRBD1 matches 7 bases. Germline CDR1 is MNHNY and CDR2 is SVGAGI (reference sequence). The junction had 7 bases not matched to a gene; V was cut back by 6 bases and J by 7 bases. CDR3 length: 13 residues.

This clonotype was seen repeatedly, ten times or more. This chain joins TRBV5-6 and TRBJ2-1; 9 nucleotides line up with TRBD1. Looked up from germline, CDR1 is SGHDT and CDR2 is YYEEEE. This CDR3 has 18 residues. J lost 5 bases, V lost 4 bases, and 16 bases had no gene match. The DNA of the CDR3 is TGTGCCAGCAGCAGCTATTTTCTGGGACAGGGATTCGACAATGAGCAGTTCTTC. Its translation: CASSSYFLGQGFDNEQFF. Drawing the rest from reference TRBV5-6 and TRBJ2-1, the complete variable domain is DAGVTQSPTHLIKTRGQQVTLRCSPKSGHDTVSWYQQALGQGPQFIFQYYEEEERQRGNFPDRFSGHQFPNYSSELNVNALLLGDSALYLCASSSYFLGQGFDNEQFFGPGTRLTVL.

This clonotype was recorded a few times. This chain connects TRBV6-5 to TRBJ2-3, with D perhaps TRBD2 (6 bases). Trimming took off 5 bases at V and 4 bases at J, with 19 bases between the two ends. This CDR3 comprises 16 residues. Germline V gene lookup returns CDR1 MNHEY and CDR2 SVGAGI. The CDR3 spells CASSATGLLVPDTQYF. CDR3 in DNA: TGTGCCAGCAGTGCGACGGGACTCCTGGTCCCAGATACGCAGTATTTT.

This clonotype was picked up a small number of times. The chain links TRBV3-1 to TRBJ2-5; tentative D call: TRBD1 (5 bases). Trimming pared 1 base from V and 4 bases from J, leaving 16 bases between. This CDR3 has 16 residues. Germline CDR1 LGHDT, CDR2 YNNKEL (reference sequence). The CDR3 sequence: CASSQVTPRRVETQYF. The CDR3 region has the DNA TGTGCCAGCAGCCAAGTTACCCCCCGCAGGGTAGAGACCCAGTACTTC.

This clonotype was observed many times. The chain has TRBV29-1 and TRBJ1-1; D perhaps matches TRBD1 (5 bases). Trimming removed 5 bases from V and 5 bases from J, with 15 bases in between. Germline CDR1 SQVTM, CDR2 ANQGSEA. The CDR3 spans 13 residues. This CDR3 is CSVSQEAQTEAFF. The CDR3 coding sequence is TGCAGCGTTTCACAGGAGGCCCAGACTGAAGCTTTCTTT.

This chain connects TRBV7-2 to TRBJ2-3, with TRBD2 matching over 11 bases. The J segment lost 2 bases and the V segment lost 3 bases, leaving 7 bases of the junction unmatched. The CDR3 sequence is 17 residues long. Per the germline V gene, CDR1 is SGHTA and CDR2 is FQGNSA. The CDR3 spells CASSFRSGGGPTDTQYF. In DNA form, the CDR3 reads TGTGCCAGCAGCTTCCGTAGCGGGGGGGGCCCCACAGATACGCAGTATTTT.

This clonotype was detected ten times or more. The chain uses TRBV9 and TRBJ2-6, with 8 bases identical to TRBD1. In germline, CDR1 is SGDLS, CDR2 YYNGEE. The CDR3 extends over 16 amino acids. J gave up 4 bases and V 4 bases, and 7 bases lay outside the gene matches. The CDR3 loop reads CASSYTGGRGANVLTF. CDR3 DNA sequence: TGTGCCAGCAGCTACACAGGGGGGCGAGGGGCCAACGTCCTGACTTTC.

This clonotype was counted at least ten times. The chain is built from TRBV6-5 and TRBJ1-2; unclear D gene. The length of the CDR3 is 14 residues. Trimming shortened V by 2 bases and J by 7 bases, and 14 bases separated the two germline ends. CDR1 is MNHEY and CDR2 is SVGAGI in the germline V gene. CDR3: CASSYAIIGSGYTF. Here the CDR3 DNA reads TGTGCCAGCAGTTACGCCATAATTGGCAGTGGCTACACCTTC.

The V gene is TRBV2, the J gene TRBJ2-2; D is perhaps TRBD1 (6 bases). CDR1 is SNHLY, CDR2 FYNNEI, per germline. CDR3 length: 16 residues. V was cut by 5 bases and J by 3 bases, with 16 bases left in between. The CDR3 sequence: CASSFLQDSHTGELFF. For the CDR3, the DNA is TGTGCCAGCAGTTTCCTCCAGGACAGTCACACCGGGGAGCTGTTTTTT.

This clonotype was detected a few times. This rearrangement joins TRBV4-2 to TRBJ2-7; 9 bases fit TRBD2. The V and J ends lost 3 bases and 2 bases, in that order; junction bases with no gene match: 5. The germline gives CDR1 LGHNA, CDR2 YNFKEQ. This CDR3 contains 15 residues. The CDR3: CASSQVAGAPYEQYF. CDR3 DNA: TGTGCCAGCAGCCAGGTAGCGGGGGCCCCCTACGAGCAGTACTTC.

This clonotype has at least ten counts. The CDR3 loop is CASSPRPGGGPGSTDTQYF. The CDR3 DNA is TGTGCCAGCTCACCACGTCCTGGCGGGGGGCCGGGGTCCACAGATACGCAGTATTTT. The chain uses TRBV18 and TRBJ2-3, with 8 bases identical to TRBD2. CDR3 length: 19 residues. J was trimmed by 2 bases and V by 1 base; bases with no gene match: 14. In germline, CDR1 is KGHSH, CDR2 LQKENI.

The chain carries TRBV27 and TRBJ2-1, with 9 bases matching TRBD1. The length of the CDR3 is 16 residues. Germline CDR1 and CDR2: MNHEY and SMNVEV (reference sequence). The J segment lost 4 bases and the V segment lost 4 bases, leaving 8 bases of the junction unmatched. The CDR3 nucleotides read TGTGCCAGCAGTTCCTACCGGGACAGGGCATACAATGAGCAGTTCTTC. Translated: CASSSYRDRAYNEQFF.

This clonotype has more than one count but fewer than ten. V and J are TRBV20-1 and TRBJ1-1; D call uncertain. The V gene lost 0 bases and the J gene lost 8 bases, with 13 bases spanning the gap. The CDR3 extends over 13 amino acids. Germline lookup yields CDR1 DFQATT and CDR2 SNEGSKA (reference sequence). Here the CDR3 DNA reads TGCAGTGCTAGAGATCGAGATAGCAGGGAAGCTTTCTTT. Translating gives CSARDRDSREAFF.

V usage is TRBV13 and J usage is TRBJ1-1, with D unclear. The CDR3 runs to 18 residues. V was pared by 3 bases and J by 0 bases, with 20 bases between. Germline values: CDR1 PRHDT, CDR2 FYEKMQ (reference sequence). The CDR3 DNA follows: TGTGCCAGCAGCTTGTTGTCAAAGTTTCCTTCCTTGAACACTGAAGCTTTCTTT. Protein sequence: CASSLLSKFPSLNTEAFF.

This clonotype has a handful of counts. The chain carries TRBV5-1 and TRBJ2-3, with 9 bases lining up with TRBD2. Trimming cost V 0 bases and J 1 base; bases outside gene matches: 12. This CDR3 is built from 19 residues. Germline V CDR1 and CDR2: SGHRS, YFSETQ. CDR3: CASSLAQPPLAGGTDTQYF. The CDR3 DNA follows: TGCGCCAGCAGCTTGGCCCAACCCCCCTTAGCGGGGGGCACAGATACGCAGTATTTT.

This clonotype was seen only a few times. The J gene is TRBJ2-3, the V gene TRBV7-2; D ambiguous. CDR3 length: 14 amino acids. V shed 5 bases and J shed 4 bases, with 13 bases lying between them. Germline lookup yields CDR1 SGHTA and CDR2 FQGNSA. The DNA for the CDR3 is TGTGCCAGCAGCGCAACACGACGATCAGATACGCAGTATTTT. Protein: CASSATRRSDTQYF.

In this sample, this clonotype turned up a few times. This chain links TRBV6-2 or TRBV6-3 with TRBJ1-2; the D is unclear. Germline lookup yields CDR1 MNHEY and CDR2 SVGEGT. The CDR3 consists of 13 residues. The ends were cut back, 5 bases at V and 5 bases at J, with 12 bases in the middle. Written as DNA, the CDR3 is TGTGCCAGCAGTCCACAGCATCCTTATGGCTACACCTTC. This codes for CASSPQHPYGYTF.

The rearrangement links TRBV6-6 to TRBJ2-5; D uncertain. Trimming removed 3 bases at V and 5 bases at J, with 10 bases between. This CDR3 is 13 amino acids long. The germline gives CDR1 MNHNY, CDR2 SVGAGI (reference sequence). DNA of the CDR3: TGTGCCAGCAGTTATGAAGGAAGGGAGACCCAGTACTTC. Protein: CASSYEGRETQYF.

The sample holds a few counts of this clonotype. J is TRBJ2-2 and V is TRBV7-9, with 7 nucleotides matching TRBD1. CDR1 is SEHNR and CDR2 is FQNEAQ in the germline V gene (reference sequence). Trimming removed 1 base from V and 9 bases from J; junction bases left unmatched: 2. The CDR3 has 13 amino acids. The CDR3 DNA follows: TGTGCCAGCAGCTTAGGGGACAGAAGGGAGCTGTTTTTT. It yields the protein CASSLGDRRELFF. The full variable domain, rest sourced from reference TRBV7-9 and TRBJ2-2, is DTGVSQNPRHKITKRGQNVTFRCDPISEHNRLYWYRQTLGQGPEFLTYFQNEAQLEKSRLLSDRFSAERPKGSFSTLEIQRTEQGDSAMYLCASSLGDRRELFFGEGSRLTVL.

This clonotype was picked up a small number of times. This sequence joins TRBV6-2 or TRBV6-3 and TRBJ2-3; a possible D gene is TRBD2 (5 bases). CDR3 length: 13 amino acids. Germline V gene sequence: CDR1 MNHEY, CDR2 SVGEGT. V was pared by 7 bases and J by 3 bases, with 11 bases between. The CDR3 DNA is TGTGCCAGCAATCCGTCGGGAACAGATACGCAGTATTTT. Amino acids: CASNPSGTDTQYF.

The CDR3, as DNA: TGTGCCAGCACCATCCTTAGGGCGGGGGAGACCCAGTACTTC. This translates into CASTILRAGETQYF. The chain recombines TRBV2 with TRBJ2-5; a possible D gene is TRBD2 (6 bases). Per the germline V gene, CDR1 is SNHLY and CDR2 is FYNNEI. This CDR3 comprises 14 residues. V gave up 7 bases and J gave up 5 bases, with 17 bases separating them.

This clonotype was recorded many times. The gene calls are TRBV10-3 and TRBJ1-1; D ambiguous. Germline loops: CDR1 ENHRY, CDR2 SYGVKD. There are 11 residues in the CDR3. The V end lost 8 bases, the J end lost 11 bases, and 15 bases lay between the germline ends. This CDR3 is CAISYQNYAFF. CDR3 sequence (DNA): TGTGCCATCTCCTACCAGAATTACGCTTTCTTT.

This clonotype was observed a few times. Here the CDR3 reads CASSLPDGNGYTF. CDR3 sequence (DNA): TGCGCCAGCAGCTTGCCGGATGGGAATGGCTACACCTTC. The chain is built from TRBV5-1 and TRBJ1-2; D is undetermined. Germline CDR1 reads SGHRS; CDR2 reads YFSETQ. V shed 1 base and J shed 6 bases, with 10 bases lying between them. The CDR3 spans 13 residues.